This T cell receptor beta chain was obtained from a study of blood T cell repertoires in COVID-19. Study in general: Samples taken during acute and convalescent COVID-19 were collected in the United States, Italy and Spain. T cells, B-cell-depleted T cells, or PBMCs provided the cDNA or gDNA that served as material.

Original methodology: Quantification of nucleated cells was approximated via reference gene primer amplification. TCRdb's copy holds only in-frame clones and misses some; the assay was immunoSEQ multiplex PCR. The D gene and trimming were derived from the DNA, and the V and J assignments and clone size from that table. The table includes some 160,000 clones, 75% to 85% detected once. Germline V gene data show CDR1 as MNHNS and CDR2 as SASEGT. V was cut by 10 bases and J by 7 bases, with 20 bases left in between. The CDR3 contains 14 residues. This clone was recorded only once. The TCR comes from a woman in her fifties or sixties with acute or convalescent COVID-19. The gene calls are TRBV6-1 and TRBJ2-1; D is perhaps TRBD2 (5 bases). Material: peripheral blood. The CDR3: CATNPSGGPNEQFF. The CDR3 bases are TGTGCCACCAACCCCTCGGGCGGGCCTAATGAGCAGTTCTTC.